One sample yielded the 25 T cell receptor beta chains listed below, sequenced in a study of identical twins (dated by TCRdb to the mid-2010s). The library was made by 5' RACE. The instrument given in TCRdb is Illumina HiSeq 2000. TCRdb itself trimmed the public reads at Q25 with fastp, ran MiXCR and retained productive beta chains. Each entry merges the rows of one CDR3 protein and shows their most common DNA and genes. For this sample the table gives more than 250,000 distinct CDR3 sequences, of which roughly 8.6% were detected only once. Of the sample, over 2% is held by the ten largest clones. The sample was also reused in another study, on yellow fever vaccine responses in identical twins.

Sequencing was carried out using memory (CD45RO+) T cells sorted from blood. The sample's cell subset or site, from its label and the paper: CD45RO+ enriched T cells. The source is a woman between 18 and 29 years old in good health.

This clonotype was counted a few times. The chain is built from TRBV2 and TRBJ2-5; D not certain. V lost 0 bases, J lost 1 base, and 6 bases lay in between. The germline V gene has CDR1 SNHLY and CDR2 FYNNEI. The CDR3 is 14 amino acids. The CDR3 protein is CASSEAFVQETQYF. The CDR3 bases are TGTGCCAGCAGTGAAGCTTTCGTCCAAGAGACCCAGTACTTC.

This clonotype was picked up many times. V gene TRBV24-1 combines with J gene TRBJ2-1; 11 nucleotides match TRBD2. The CDR3 is made up of 16 amino acids. J lost 7 bases, V lost 0 bases, and 4 bases had no gene match. Germline CDR1 reads KGHDR; CDR2 reads SFDVKD. CDR3: CATSDLPIAGGNEQFF. CDR3 DNA sequence: TGTGCCACCAGTGATTTGCCTATAGCGGGAGGGAATGAGCAGTTCTTC.

This clonotype was seen many times. The rearrangement links TRBV12-3 or TRBV12-4 to TRBJ1-1; D is uncertain. V was cut by 4 bases and J by 5 bases, with 14 bases left in between. This CDR3 contains 14 residues. CDR3 bases: TGTGCCAGCAGTTACCAGTGGGATCGGACTGAAGCTTTCTTT. Its protein is CASSYQWDRTEAFF.

A few counts support this clonotype. This sequence joins TRBV7-2 and TRBJ2-1, with 7 bases matching TRBD1. The CDR3 totals 14 residues. Trimming took 5 bases from V and 9 from J; bases not matched to a gene: 10. Germline lookup yields CDR1 SGHTA and CDR2 FQGNSA. In nucleotides, the CDR3 is TGTGCCAGCAGCCCAGGGGGATTGAATGGTGAGCAGTTCTTC. The encoded protein is CASSPGGLNGEQFF.

The chain carries TRBV6-2 or TRBV6-3 and TRBJ2-1, with 14 nucleotides matching TRBD2. The V gene's germline CDR1 is MNHEY and CDR2 SVGEGT. The CDR3 is made up of 15 amino acids. V gave up 2 bases and J gave up 6 bases; unmatched junction bases: 0. CDR3 protein: CASSYGTSGSNEQFF. CDR3 sequence (DNA): TGTGCCAGCAGTTACGGGACTAGCGGGAGCAATGAGCAGTTCTTC.

This clonotype showed up just a few times. The CDR3 reads CASSTLPGSPLHF. The CDR3 DNA is TGTGCCAGTAGTACCCTCCCAGGATCACCCCTCCACTTT. V is TRBV19 and J is TRBJ1-6; D call uncertain. Per germline, CDR1 LNHDA and CDR2 SQIVND (reference sequence). The CDR3 sequence is 13 residues long. V was shortened by 4 bases and J by 10 bases, with 11 bases between the two germline ends.

The chain is built from TRBV6-2 or TRBV6-3 and TRBJ1-6; a possible D gene is TRBD1 (6 bases). The germline CDR1 and CDR2 sequences are MNHEY and SVGEGT. Trimming took off 4 bases at V and 9 bases at J, with 19 bases between the two ends. The CDR3 loop spans 16 amino acids. CDR3 DNA: TGTGCCAGCAGTTTGTGGACAGTTCCGTCGGGTTCACCCCTCCACTTT. Translation gives CASSLWTVPSGSPLHF.

Only a few counts were recorded for this clonotype. The chain links TRBV9 to TRBJ2-7; TRBD2 aligns across 7 bases. In germline, CDR1 is SGDLS, CDR2 YYNGEE. Germline trimming cut 3 bases from V and 1 base from J; bases unmatched to any gene: 1. CDR3 size: 13 residues. CDR3 residues: CASSDGRSYEQYF. CDR3 nucleotide sequence: TGTGCCAGCAGCGACGGGAGGTCCTACGAGCAGTACTTC. Based on the CDR3 plus reference TRBV9 and TRBJ2-7, the full variable domain is DSGVTQTPKHLITATGQRVTLRCSPRSGDLSVYWYQQSLDQGLQFLIQYYNGEERAKGNILERFSAQQFPDLHSELNLSSLELGDSALYFCASSDGRSYEQYFGPGTRLTVT.

This clonotype was seen a handful of times. The chain couples TRBV2 to TRBJ2-1; no clear D gene. This CDR3 is 11 amino acids long. Germline V gene sequence: CDR1 SNHLY, CDR2 FYNNEI. Trimming left V 7 bases short and J 4 bases short, with 5 bases between. DNA for the CDR3: TGTGCCAGCAACTTTTACAATGAGCAGTTCTTC. Protein: CASNFYNEQFF.

V gene TRBV27 combines with J gene TRBJ1-5; 7 bases map to TRBD1. Looked up from germline, CDR1 is MNHEY and CDR2 is SMNVEV (reference sequence). Germline trimming cut 1 base from V and 7 bases from J; bases unmatched to any gene: 4. CDR3 length: 14 amino acids. The CDR3 DNA sequence: TGTGCCAGCAGTTTATACGAACAGGGGCAGCCCCAGCATTTT. It specifies CASSLYEQGQPQHF.

This clonotype showed up many times. The J gene is TRBJ2-1, the V gene TRBV3-1; 14 bases agree with TRBD2. The CDR3 is 18 residues long. V shed 4 bases and J 7 bases; nucleotides not matched to a gene: 12. Per germline, CDR1 LGHDT and CDR2 YNNKEL (reference sequence). The CDR3: CASSPPTSGRAFGNEQFF. The CDR3 DNA reads TGTGCCAGCAGCCCCCCGACTAGCGGGAGGGCCTTTGGAAATGAGCAGTTCTTC.

This clonotype was observed a few times. The chain combines TRBV6-2 or TRBV6-3 with TRBJ2-1; a weak D match, TRBD2 (5 bases). This CDR3 contains 16 residues. The V end was cut by 6 bases, the J end by 7 bases, with 22 bases between. Per germline, CDR1 MNHEY and CDR2 SVGEGT. The CDR3 DNA reads as TGTGCCAGCAGCTCAGCGGCCCAACTTCGAGGTAATGAGCAGTTCTTC. This translates into CASSSAAQLRGNEQFF.

The chain carries TRBV6-1 and TRBJ2-5, with 9 bases matching TRBD1. V dropped 6 bases and J dropped 2; count of bases not matched to a gene: 7. Per the germline V gene, CDR1 is MNHNS and CDR2 is SASEGT. The CDR3 is made up of 15 amino acids. The CDR3 DNA follows: TGTGCCAGCAGAACAGGGGGCAGGGGGCAAGAGACCCAGTACTTC. Amino acids: CASRTGGRGQETQYF.

This clonotype was seen a few times. The chain joins TRBV29-1 to TRBJ2-7, with a tentative D call TRBD1 (6 bases). The CDR3 extends over 13 amino acids. V was trimmed by 5 bases and J by 2 bases, leaving 13 bases between them. Germline V gene data show CDR1 as SQVTM and CDR2 as ANQGSEA. The CDR3 protein is CSVSGTPAYEQYF. The CDR3 DNA reads as TGCAGCGTTTCCGGGACACCCGCCTACGAGCAGTACTTC.

The sample holds many counts of this clonotype. The chain joins TRBV3-1 to TRBJ2-2, with D possibly matching TRBD1 (6 bases). The CDR3 has 15 amino acids. V was clipped by 0 bases and J by 2 bases, with 7 bases between them. In germline, CDR1 is LGHDT, CDR2 YNNKEL (reference sequence). In nucleotides, the CDR3 is TGTGCCAGCAGCCAAGAGGGACAAAACACCGGGGAGCTGTTTTTT. Encoded protein: CASSQEGQNTGELFF.

The chain joins TRBV20-1 to TRBJ2-2; tentative D call: TRBD1 (7 bases). V lost 3 bases and J 2 bases, leaving 13 bases between the germline ends. Per the germline V gene, CDR1 is DFQATT and CDR2 is SNEGSKA (reference sequence). This CDR3 has 15 residues. The CDR3 nucleotides are TGCAGTGCTAGGGCGGGACAGCTTAACACCGGGGAGCTGTTTTTT. Its protein is CSARAGQLNTGELFF.

This clonotype was seen at least ten times. The rearrangement links TRBV7-2 to TRBJ1-5, with unresolved D. The CDR3 spans 15 residues. Germline CDR1 is SGHTA and CDR2 is FQGNSA. Trimming removed 2 bases from V and 0 bases from J, with 8 bases in between. The CDR3 nucleotides read TGTGCCAGCAGCTTATGGGGTAATAGCAATCAGCCCCAGCATTTT. Its translation: CASSLWGNSNQPQHF.

This clonotype was observed a handful of times. The chain employs TRBV3-1 and TRBJ1-1; perhaps TRBD1 as D (5 bases). The germline V gene has CDR1 LGHDT and CDR2 YNNKEL (reference sequence). The length of the CDR3 is 16 residues. Trimming pared 2 bases from V and 6 bases from J, leaving 19 bases between. The CDR3 region has the DNA TGTGCCAGCAGCCAAAATGCAGCCGGGACCGCAGCTGAAGCTTTCTTT. Its translation: CASSQNAAGTAAEAFF. Complete variable domain (other parts from reference TRBV3-1 and TRBJ1-1): DTAVSQTPKYLVTQMGNDKSIKCEQNLGHDTMYWYKQDSKKFLKIMFSYNNKELIINETVPNRFSPKSPDKAHLNLHINSLELGDSAVYFCASSQNAAGTAAEAFFGQGTRLTVV.

The chain has TRBV2 and TRBJ2-1, with D possibly TRBD2 on 5 matching bases. This CDR3 is 14 amino acids long. Per germline, CDR1 SNHLY and CDR2 FYNNEI. V dropped 6 bases and J dropped 5 bases, with 14 bases sitting between them. The DNA for the CDR3 is TGTGCCAGCAGGGATCCCTCAGCGGACAATGAGCAGTTCTTC. This translates into CASRDPSADNEQFF.

The J gene is TRBJ2-1, the V gene TRBV20-1; 11 bases match TRBD2. The CDR3 sequence is 14 residues long. Germline V gene data show CDR1 as DFQATT and CDR2 as SNEGSKA (reference sequence). Trimming cost V 5 bases and J 7 bases; bases outside gene matches: 7. CDR3 DNA sequence: TGCAGTGCTCTTACTAGCGGGAGAGGGAATGAGCAGTTCTTC. Amino acid sequence: CSALTSGRGNEQFF.

This clonotype was picked up a small number of times. The chain joins TRBV4-1 to TRBJ1-2; D uncertain. Deletions cut 4 bases from V and 3 bases from J, with 15 bases between. CDR1 MGHRA and CDR2 YSYEKL come from the germline V gene. This CDR3 region has 15 residues. CDR3 amino acids: CASSPSGRAHYGYTF. The CDR3 nucleotides are TGCGCCAGCAGCCCCTCCGGGAGAGCCCACTATGGCTACACCTTC.

This clonotype came up many times. The rearrangement uses TRBV5-1 and TRBJ2-1; 7 nucleotides line up with TRBD2. J gave up 6 bases and V 0 bases, and 6 bases lay outside the gene matches. CDR3 length: 15 amino acids. Per germline, CDR1 SGHRS and CDR2 YFSETQ. The CDR3, as DNA: TGCGCCAGCAGCTTGGAGGGAGGGCCCTCCAATGAGCAGTTCTTC. Residues: CASSLEGGPSNEQFF.

This clonotype was seen only a few times. V is TRBV11-3 and J is TRBJ2-1; D may be TRBD1 (6 bases). This CDR3 spans 16 amino acids. Germline CDR1 and CDR2: SGHNT and YENEEA. The V and J ends lost 5 bases and 5 bases respectively, with 19 bases between them. CDR3 in amino acids: CASSPQQGIKHNEQFF. As DNA, the CDR3 is TGTGCCAGCAGCCCTCAACAGGGTATCAAACACAATGAGCAGTTCTTC.

This clonotype was recorded at least ten times. The chain uses TRBV7-2 and TRBJ1-2; maybe TRBD1 (6 bases). The V end lost 1 base, the J end lost 5 bases, and 17 bases lay between the germline ends. Germline V gene sequence: CDR1 SGHTA, CDR2 FQGNSA. The CDR3 totals 16 residues. The CDR3 sequence: CASSLEVSGGAYGYTF. CDR3 nucleotide sequence: TGTGCCAGCAGCTTAGAAGTGTCCGGGGGCGCGTATGGCTACACCTTC.

This clonotype was recorded many times. The chain carries TRBV5-1 and TRBJ1-1; TRBD1 might be the D (6 bases). Trimming cost V 4 bases and J 2 bases, with 12 bases left between them. The CDR3 spans 14 residues. The germline V gene encodes CDR1 SGHRS and CDR2 YFSETQ. The CDR3 bases are TGCGCCAGCAGCCCCGCCGGGGGCAACACTGAAGCTTTCTTT. It encodes CASSPAGGNTEAFF.